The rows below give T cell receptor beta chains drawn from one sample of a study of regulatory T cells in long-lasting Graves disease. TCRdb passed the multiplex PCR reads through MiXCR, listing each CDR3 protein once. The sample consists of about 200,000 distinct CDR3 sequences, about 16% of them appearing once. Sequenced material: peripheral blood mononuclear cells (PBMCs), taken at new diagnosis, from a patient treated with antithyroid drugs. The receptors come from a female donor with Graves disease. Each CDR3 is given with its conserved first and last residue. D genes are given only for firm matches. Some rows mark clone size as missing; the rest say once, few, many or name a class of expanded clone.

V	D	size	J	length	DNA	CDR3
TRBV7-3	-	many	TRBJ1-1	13	TGTGCCAGCAGCTTAGAAAGGGACACTGAAGCTTTCTTT	CASSLERDTEAFF
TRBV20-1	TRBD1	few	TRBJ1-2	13	TGCAGTGCGCTCCGACAGGGAATCTATGGCTACACCTTC	CSALRQGIYGYTF
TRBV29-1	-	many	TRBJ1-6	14	TGCAGCGTTAGCGCCGGGACGAATAATTCACCCCTCCACTTT	CSVSAGTNNSPLHF
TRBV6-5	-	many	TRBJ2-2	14	TGTGCCAGCAGTTACTTTCCAGATTCCGGGGAGCTGTTTTTT	CASSYFPDSGELFF
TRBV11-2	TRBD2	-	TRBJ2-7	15	TGTGCCAGCAGCTTAGATGGGCTAGCGGGAGTCAACCAGTACTTC	CASSLDGLAGVNQYF
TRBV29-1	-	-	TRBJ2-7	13	TGCAGCGTTGAATTCGCAGGATCCGACGAGCAGTACTTC	CSVEFAGSDEQYF
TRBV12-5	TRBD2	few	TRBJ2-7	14	TGTGCTAGTGCCTATAGCGGGGGGGGTCTCGAGCAGTACTTC	CASAYSGGGLEQYF
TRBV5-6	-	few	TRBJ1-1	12	TGTGCCAGCAGCGTTACCAAGGGTGAAGCTTTCTTT	CASSVTKGEAFF
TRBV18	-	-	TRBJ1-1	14	TGTGCCAGCTCACCGGGTACAGGGCAGTCTGAAGCTTTCTTT	CASSPGTGQSEAFF
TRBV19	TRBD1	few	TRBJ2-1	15	TGTGCCAGTACCGGACAGGGGGCGGTCTACAATGAGCAGTTCTTC	CASTGQGAVYNEQFF
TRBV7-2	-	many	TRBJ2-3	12	TGTGCCACAAACAGGGATTCAGATACGCAGTATTTT	CATNRDSDTQYF
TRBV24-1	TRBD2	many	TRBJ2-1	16	TGTGCCACCAGTGATGTGTTCGCGGGAGAAAACAATGAGCAGTTCTTC	CATSDVFAGENNEQFF
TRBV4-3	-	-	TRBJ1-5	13	TGCGCCAGCAGCCAAGGACTATATCAGCCCCAGCATTTT	CASSQGLYQPQHF
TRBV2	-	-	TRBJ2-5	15	TGTGCCAGCAGTCCAGGGGCCAGATACCAAGAGACCCAGTACTTC	CASSPGARYQETQYF
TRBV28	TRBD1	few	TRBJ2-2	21	TGTGCCAGCAGTTTCTATGCGTCGGGACAGGGGGCTGGGTCGGCGGCCGGGGAGCTGTTTTTT	CASSFYASGQGAGSAAGELFF
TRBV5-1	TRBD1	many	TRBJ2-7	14	TGCGCCAGCAGGGAAGGACAGGGGGCTGGAGAGCAGTACTTC	CASREGQGAGEQYF
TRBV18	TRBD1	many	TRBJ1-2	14	TGTGCCACCCAGGGGACAGCTCAACTCTATGGCTACACCTTC	CATQGTAQLYGYTF
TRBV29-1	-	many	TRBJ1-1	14	TGCAGCGTTGAAGTGCGGACAGCGATCACTGAAGCTTTCTTT	CSVEVRTAITEAFF
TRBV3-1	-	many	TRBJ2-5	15	TGTGCCAGCAGCCAAGAGGGCAATCGGCAAGAGACCCAGTACTTC	CASSQEGNRQETQYF
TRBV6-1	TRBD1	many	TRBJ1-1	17	TGTGCCAGCAGTGAAGCGCTTCGGGACAGGGGAGCCACTGAAGCTTTCTTT	CASSEALRDRGATEAFF
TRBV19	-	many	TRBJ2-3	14	TGTGCCAGTAGTATACGTCAGGCGACAGATACGCAGTATTTT	CASSIRQATDTQYF
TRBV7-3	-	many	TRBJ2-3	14	TGTGCCAGCAGCTTAGCCAGCCAGGCAGATACGCAGTATTTT	CASSLASQADTQYF
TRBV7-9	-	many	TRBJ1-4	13	TGTGCCAGCAGCTTAGCGTTGAGGGAAAAACTGTTTTTT	CASSLALREKLFF
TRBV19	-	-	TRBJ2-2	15	TGTGCCAGCACCCGACAGGCAAGTAGCGCCGGGGAGCTGTTTTTT	CASTRQASSAGELFF
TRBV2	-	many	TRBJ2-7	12	TGTGCCAGCAGGGGCCGGGTCGTCGGATGGTACTTC	CASRGRVVGWYF
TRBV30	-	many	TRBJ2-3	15	TGTGCCTGGGCGCCCGGCATCTCTAGCACAGATACGCAGTATTTT	CAWAPGISSTDTQYF
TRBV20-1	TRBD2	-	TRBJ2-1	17	TGCAGTGCCACGTCCGGGACTAGCGGGAGCATTTTCAATGAGCAGTTCTTC	CSATSGTSGSIFNEQFF
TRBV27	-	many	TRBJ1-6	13	TGTGCCAGCTCGTCCGCGGGTAGGGCACCCCTCCACTTT	CASSSAGRAPLHF
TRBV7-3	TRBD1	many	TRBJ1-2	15	TGTGCCAGCAGCCCAACAATGGGACAGGCTGAGGGCTACACCTTC	CASSPTMGQAEGYTF
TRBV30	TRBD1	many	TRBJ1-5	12	TGTGCCTGGGGACAGGGCAATCAGCCCCAGCATTTT	CAWGQGNQPQHF
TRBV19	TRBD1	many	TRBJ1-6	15	TGTGCCAGTAACACTCCGGGACAGGGGAGTTCACCCCTCCACTTT	CASNTPGQGSSPLHF
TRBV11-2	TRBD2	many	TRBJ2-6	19	TGTGCCAGCAGCTCAAGGACTAGCGGGAGGACGTCCGGGGCCAACGTCCTGACTTTC	CASSSRTSGRTSGANVLTF
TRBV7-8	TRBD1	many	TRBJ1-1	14	TGTGCCAGCAGACTTGGACAGGGGAGCACTGAAGCTTTCTTT	CASRLGQGSTEAFF
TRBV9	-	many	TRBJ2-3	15	TGTGCCAGCAGCCCCCCGTATGACCCCACAGATACGCAGTATTTT	CASSPPYDPTDTQYF
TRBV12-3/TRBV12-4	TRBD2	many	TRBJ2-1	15	TGTGCCAGCAGTTTTCAAGCGGCAGCGGGGAATGAGCAGTTCTTC	CASSFQAAAGNEQFF
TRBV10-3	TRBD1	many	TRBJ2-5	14	TGTGCCATCAGCCCGGGACAGGGTCAAGAGACCCAGTACTTC	CAISPGQGQETQYF
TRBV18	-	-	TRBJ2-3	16	TGTGCCAGCTCACCAAGCGTCGGCTCATTTTCAGATACGCAGTATTTT	CASSPSVGSFSDTQYF
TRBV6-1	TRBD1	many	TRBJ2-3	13	TGTGCCAGCAGGCCGACAGGGTTGGATACGCAGTATTTT	CASRPTGLDTQYF
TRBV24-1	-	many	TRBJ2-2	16	TGTGCCACCAGTGATCCAGGGCTTGGGAACACCGGGGAGCTGTTTTTT	CATSDPGLGNTGELFF
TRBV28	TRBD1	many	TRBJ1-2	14	TGTGCCAGCAGCTTACGGGACAGGGGCTATGGCTACACCTTC	CASSLRDRGYGYTF
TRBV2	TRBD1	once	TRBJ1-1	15	TGTGCCAGCAGTCCAGACAGGGGGGCGAACACTGAAGCTTTCTTT	CASSPDRGANTEAFF
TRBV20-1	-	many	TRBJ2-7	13	TGCAGTCCAGAGGGGGGGCTGATTTACGAGCAGTACTTC	CSPEGGLIYEQYF
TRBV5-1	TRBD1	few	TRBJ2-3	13	TGCGCCAGCAGCTTACAGGGGGAAGATACGCAGTATTTT	CASSLQGEDTQYF
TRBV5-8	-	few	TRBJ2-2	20	TGTGCCAGCAGCTCCCCGAACTTTTTAGCTAGCGACGGTGACACCGGGGAGCTGTTTTTT	CASSSPNFLASDGDTGELFF
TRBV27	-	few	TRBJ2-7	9	TGTGCCAGCGGCGTCGAGCAGTACTTC	CASGVEQYF
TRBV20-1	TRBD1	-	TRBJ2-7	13	TGCAGTGCTAGGTGGACAGGGTCCTACGAGCAGTACTTC	CSARWTGSYEQYF
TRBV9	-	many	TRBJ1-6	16	TGTGCCAGCAGCCCCAACCAATCCGGGGTGGGGTCACCCCTCCACTTT	CASSPNQSGVGSPLHF
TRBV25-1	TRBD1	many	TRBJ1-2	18	TGTGCCAGCACTCTAAGGGGGCAGAAGGGAGCCCAGCGCTATGGCTACACCTTC	CASTLRGQKGAQRYGYTF
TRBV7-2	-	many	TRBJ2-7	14	TGTGCCAGCAGGTCCACTGGGGGCGGCTACGAGCAGTACTTC	CASRSTGGGYEQYF
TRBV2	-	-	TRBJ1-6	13	TGTGCCAGCAGTGAAGCCGGCGGTTCACCCCTCCACTTT	CASSEAGGSPLHF